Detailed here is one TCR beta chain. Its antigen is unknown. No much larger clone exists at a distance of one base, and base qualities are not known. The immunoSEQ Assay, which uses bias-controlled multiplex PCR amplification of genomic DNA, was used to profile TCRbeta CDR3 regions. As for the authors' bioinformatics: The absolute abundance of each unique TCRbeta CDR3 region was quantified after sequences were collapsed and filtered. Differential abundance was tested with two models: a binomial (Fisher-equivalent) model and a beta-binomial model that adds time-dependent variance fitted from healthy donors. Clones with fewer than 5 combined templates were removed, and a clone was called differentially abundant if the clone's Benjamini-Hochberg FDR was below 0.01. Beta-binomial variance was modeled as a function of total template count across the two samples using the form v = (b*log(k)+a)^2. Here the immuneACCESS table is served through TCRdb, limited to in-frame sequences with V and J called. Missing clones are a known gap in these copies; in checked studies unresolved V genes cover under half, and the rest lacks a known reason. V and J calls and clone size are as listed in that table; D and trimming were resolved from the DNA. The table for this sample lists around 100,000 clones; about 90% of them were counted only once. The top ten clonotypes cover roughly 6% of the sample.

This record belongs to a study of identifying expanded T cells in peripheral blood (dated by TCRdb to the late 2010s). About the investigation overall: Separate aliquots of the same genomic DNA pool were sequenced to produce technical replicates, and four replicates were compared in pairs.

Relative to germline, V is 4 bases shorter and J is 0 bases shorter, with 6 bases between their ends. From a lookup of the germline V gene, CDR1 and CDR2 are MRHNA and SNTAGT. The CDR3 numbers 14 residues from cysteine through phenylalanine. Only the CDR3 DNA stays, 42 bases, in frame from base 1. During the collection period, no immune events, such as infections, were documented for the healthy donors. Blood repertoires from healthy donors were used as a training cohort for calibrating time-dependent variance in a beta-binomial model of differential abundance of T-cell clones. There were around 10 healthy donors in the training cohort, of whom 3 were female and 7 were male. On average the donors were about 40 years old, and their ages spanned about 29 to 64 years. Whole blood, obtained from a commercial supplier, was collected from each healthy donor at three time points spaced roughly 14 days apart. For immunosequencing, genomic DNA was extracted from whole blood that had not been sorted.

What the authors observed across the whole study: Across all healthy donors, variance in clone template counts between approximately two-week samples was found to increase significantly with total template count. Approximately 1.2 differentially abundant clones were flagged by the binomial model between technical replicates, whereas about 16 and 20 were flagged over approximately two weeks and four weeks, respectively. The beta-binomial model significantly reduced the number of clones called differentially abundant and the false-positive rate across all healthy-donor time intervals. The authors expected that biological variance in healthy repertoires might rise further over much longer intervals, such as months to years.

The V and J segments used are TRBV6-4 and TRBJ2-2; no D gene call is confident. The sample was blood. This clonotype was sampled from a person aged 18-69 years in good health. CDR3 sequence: CASSGQANTGELFF. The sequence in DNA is TGTGCCAGCAGTGGGCAGGCGAACACCGGGGAGCTGTTTTTT.